This is a list of T cell receptor beta chains from one sample in a study. MiXCR was run by TCRdb on the RT-PCR reads, yielding one entry per CDR3 protein. The table shows almost 700,000 distinct CDR3 sequences, with 11% to 15% occurring only once. The source material was memory CD4+ T cells from blood. These receptors were collected from a female donor in good health, serving as a healthy control. Both conserved end residues are part of each CDR3. D genes are given only for firm matches. Where a row states a size, it is once, few, many or the class of an expanded clone; other rows omit it.

d_gene: NA
v_gene: TRBV5-1
len: 15
j_gene: TRBJ2-7
abundance: NA
CDR3aa: CASSLGLAPSYEQYF
CDR3nt: TGCGCCAGCAGCTTGGGGCTAGCGCCTTCCTACGAGCAGTACTTC

d_gene: NA
v_gene: TRBV5-1
len: 15
j_gene: TRBJ1-6
abundance: few
CDR3aa: CASSLVSGFGSPLHF
CDR3nt: TGCGCCAGCAGCTTGGTATCCGGTTTTGGGTCACCCCTCCACTTT

d_gene: NA
v_gene: TRBV5-1
len: 14
j_gene: TRBJ2-5
abundance: NA
CDR3aa: CASSSGLSLRTQYF
CDR3nt: TGCGCCAGCAGCTCAGGACTGTCCCTGCGGACCCAGTACTTC

d_gene: TRBD2
v_gene: TRBV5-1
len: 16
j_gene: TRBJ2-5
abundance: NA
CDR3aa: CASSETTRTSGETQYF
CDR3nt: TGCGCCAGCAGCGAGACGACCCGGACTAGCGGAGAGACCCAGTACTTC

d_gene: TRBD2
v_gene: TRBV4-3
len: 17
j_gene: TRBJ2-2
abundance: many
CDR3aa: CASSQDSSGANTGELFF
CDR3nt: TGCGCCAGCAGCCAAGATTCCAGCGGGGCGAACACCGGGGAGCTGTTTTTT

d_gene: NA
v_gene: TRBV18
len: 14
j_gene: TRBJ2-3
abundance: few
CDR3aa: CASSPAGSTDTQYF
CDR3nt: TGTGCCAGCTCACCGGCAGGGAGCACAGATACGCAGTATTTT

d_gene: NA
v_gene: TRBV6-2/TRBV6-3
len: 15
j_gene: TRBJ2-7
abundance: many
CDR3aa: CASSPTRDWDYEQYF
CDR3nt: TGTGCCAGCAGTCCGACCCGGGACTGGGATTACGAGCAGTACTTC

d_gene: NA
v_gene: TRBV12-3/TRBV12-4
len: 12
j_gene: TRBJ1-2
abundance: many
CDR3aa: CASSLLVGGYTF
CDR3nt: TGTGCCAGCAGTTTGTTGGTAGGCGGCTACACCTTC

d_gene: TRBD2
v_gene: TRBV5-6
len: 17
j_gene: TRBJ2-1
abundance: NA
CDR3aa: CASSLKSSGIPGNEQFF
CDR3nt: TGTGCCAGCAGCTTGAAGTCTAGCGGGATACCAGGCAATGAGCAGTTCTTC

d_gene: NA
v_gene: TRBV12-3/TRBV12-4
len: 14
j_gene: TRBJ2-2
abundance: few
CDR3aa: CATHRGANTGELFF
CDR3nt: TGTGCCACCCACCGAGGGGCGAACACCGGGGAGCTGTTTTTT

d_gene: TRBD1
v_gene: TRBV27
len: 13
j_gene: TRBJ2-1
abundance: NA
CDR3aa: CASTRTGLGEQFF
CDR3nt: TGTGCCAGCACCCGGACAGGGTTAGGTGAGCAGTTCTTC

d_gene: TRBD1
v_gene: TRBV27
len: 14
j_gene: TRBJ2-7
abundance: many
CDR3aa: CASRGTGGFYEQYF
CDR3nt: TGTGCCAGCAGGGGGACAGGGGGCTTCTACGAGCAGTACTTC

d_gene: TRBD2
v_gene: TRBV20-1
len: 14
j_gene: TRBJ2-3
abundance: NA
CDR3aa: CSAALAGSTDTQYF
CDR3nt: TGCAGTGCAGCCCTAGCGGGTAGCACAGATACGCAGTATTTT

d_gene: NA
v_gene: TRBV30
len: 14
j_gene: TRBJ2-7
abundance: few
CDR3aa: CAWRELGRAYEQYF
CDR3nt: TGTGCCTGGAGAGAACTAGGGCGGGCCTACGAGCAGTACTTC

d_gene: NA
v_gene: TRBV29-1
len: 16
j_gene: TRBJ2-7
abundance: many
CDR3aa: CSVEGRQGGPSYEQYF
CDR3nt: TGCAGCGTTGAAGGAAGGCAGGGGGGTCCCTCCTACGAGCAGTACTTC

d_gene: TRBD1
v_gene: TRBV29-1
len: 13
j_gene: TRBJ2-3
abundance: many
CDR3aa: CSALDRATDTQYF
CDR3nt: TGCAGCGCCCTGGACAGGGCCACAGATACGCAGTATTTT

d_gene: NA
v_gene: TRBV12-3/TRBV12-4
len: 15
j_gene: TRBJ2-1
abundance: NA
CDR3aa: CASSLMGGGNNEKFF
CDR3nt: TGTGCCAGCAGTTTAATGGGGGGGGGCAACAATGAGAAGTTCTTC

d_gene: TRBD1
v_gene: TRBV19
len: 17
j_gene: TRBJ2-1
abundance: NA
CDR3aa: CASSYRLGQGGYNEQFF
CDR3nt: TGTGCCAGTAGTTACCGACTTGGACAGGGTGGCTACAATGAGCAGTTCTTC

d_gene: NA
v_gene: TRBV18
len: 14
j_gene: TRBJ1-1
abundance: NA
CDR3aa: CASLPEGGNTEAFF
CDR3nt: TGTGCCAGCTTACCGGAGGGGGGGAACACTGAAGCTTTCTTT

d_gene: TRBD1
v_gene: TRBV28
len: 12
j_gene: TRBJ1-1
abundance: NA
CDR3aa: CASSWTGRGAFF
CDR3nt: TGTGCCAGCAGTTGGACAGGGAGGGGAGCTTTCTTT

d_gene: NA
v_gene: TRBV20-1
len: 14
j_gene: TRBJ2-7
abundance: many
CDR3aa: CSARPVGRTYEQYF
CDR3nt: TGCAGTGCCCGGCCAGTAGGGCGCACCTACGAGCAGTACTTC

d_gene: NA
v_gene: TRBV12-3/TRBV12-4
len: 16
j_gene: TRBJ2-5
abundance: NA
CDR3aa: CASSLSGGPDQETQYF
CDR3nt: TGTGCCAGCAGTTTGAGTGGAGGGCCGGACCAAGAGACCCAGTACTTC

d_gene: NA
v_gene: TRBV7-2
len: 14
j_gene: TRBJ2-3
abundance: few
CDR3aa: CASSLARGGDTQYF
CDR3nt: TGTGCCAGCAGCTTAGCCCGCGGCGGGGATACGCAGTATTTT

d_gene: TRBD1
v_gene: TRBV6-5
len: 12
j_gene: TRBJ1-2
abundance: NA
CDR3aa: CASRLRQGGYTF
CDR3nt: TGTGCCAGCAGGCTTCGACAGGGGGGCTACACCTTC

d_gene: NA
v_gene: TRBV7-2
len: 16
j_gene: TRBJ2-5
abundance: once
CDR3aa: CASSFLRGVGVETQYF
CDR3nt: TGTGCCAGCAGCTTCTTGAGGGGGGTAGGGGTAGAGACCCAGTACTTC

d_gene: NA
v_gene: TRBV28
len: 14
j_gene: TRBJ2-7
abundance: few
CDR3aa: CASSPPGPHYEQYF
CDR3nt: TGTGCCAGCAGTCCCCCTGGACCCCATTACGAGCAGTACTTC

d_gene: NA
v_gene: TRBV9
len: 16
j_gene: TRBJ2-3
abundance: few
CDR3aa: CASSAGVGANTDTQYF
CDR3nt: TGTGCCAGCAGCGCCGGGGTCGGGGCCAACACAGATACGCAGTATTTT

d_gene: NA
v_gene: TRBV20-1
len: 12
j_gene: TRBJ2-7
abundance: few
CDR3aa: CSARDPPRRQYF
CDR3nt: TGCAGTGCTAGAGATCCCCCACGGCGGCAGTACTTC

d_gene: TRBD1
v_gene: TRBV7-9
len: 18
j_gene: TRBJ2-6
abundance: NA
CDR3aa: CASSLSETGGSGANVLTF
CDR3nt: TGTGCCAGCAGCTTATCCGAGACAGGGGGCTCTGGGGCCAACGTCCTGACTTTC

d_gene: NA
v_gene: TRBV7-2
len: 12
j_gene: TRBJ2-5
abundance: many
CDR3aa: CASSFFGGTQYF
CDR3nt: TGTGCCAGCAGCTTCTTTGGCGGGACCCAGTACTTC

d_gene: TRBD1
v_gene: TRBV18
len: 13
j_gene: TRBJ2-7
abundance: few
CDR3aa: CASSLRQGWEQYF
CDR3nt: TGTGCCAGCTCACTACGACAGGGTTGGGAGCAGTACTTC

d_gene: NA
v_gene: TRBV24-1
len: 16
j_gene: TRBJ2-7
abundance: NA
CDR3aa: CATSDAGVTGGYEQYF
CDR3nt: TGTGCCACCAGTGATGCCGGGGTCACGGGTGGCTACGAGCAGTACTTC

d_gene: NA
v_gene: TRBV20-1
len: 15
j_gene: TRBJ2-3
abundance: many
CDR3aa: CSARISPGSTDTQYF
CDR3nt: TGCAGTGCTAGGATAAGTCCCGGGAGCACAGATACGCAGTATTTT

d_gene: NA
v_gene: TRBV6-6
len: 14
j_gene: TRBJ2-3
abundance: many
CDR3aa: CASSYIQGTDTQYF
CDR3nt: TGTGCCAGCAGTTACATTCAGGGCACAGATACGCAGTATTTT

d_gene: TRBD1
v_gene: TRBV7-2
len: 14
j_gene: TRBJ2-2
abundance: NA
CDR3aa: CASSQTGVAGELFF
CDR3nt: TGTGCCAGCAGCCAGACAGGGGTAGCCGGGGAGCTGTTTTTT

d_gene: TRBD1
v_gene: TRBV7-3
len: 14
j_gene: TRBJ1-1
abundance: many
CDR3aa: CASSSGGTGVRAFF
CDR3nt: TGTGCCAGCAGCTCCGGGGGGACAGGGGTACGAGCTTTCTTT

d_gene: NA
v_gene: TRBV21-1
len: 17
j_gene: TRBJ2-3
abundance: NA
CDR3aa: CASSGVWGLLITDTQYF
CDR3nt: TGTGCCAGCAGCGGCGTCTGGGGTCTCTTAATCACAGATACGCAGTATTTT

d_gene: NA
v_gene: TRBV29-1
len: 10
j_gene: TRBJ2-1
abundance: NA
CDR3aa: CSVSRNEQFF
CDR3nt: TGCAGCGTATCCAGGAATGAGCAGTTCTTC

d_gene: NA
v_gene: TRBV4-3
len: 14
j_gene: TRBJ1-3
abundance: NA
CDR3aa: CASSQGGAGNTIYF
CDR3nt: TGCGCCAGCAGCCAAGGGGGGGCTGGGAACACCATATATTTT

d_gene: NA
v_gene: TRBV12-3/TRBV12-4
len: 14
j_gene: TRBJ2-3
abundance: few
CDR3aa: CASSFTEGADTQYF
CDR3nt: TGTGCCAGCAGTTTTACGGAGGGGGCAGATACGCAGTATTTT

d_gene: TRBD1
v_gene: TRBV28
len: 14
j_gene: TRBJ2-2
abundance: NA
CDR3aa: CASRQGARTGELFF
CDR3nt: TGTGCCAGCAGACAGGGGGCTCGGACCGGGGAGCTGTTTTTT